Each of the 2 T cell receptor beta chains below was sequenced from the same sample in a study of blood T cell repertoires in COVID-19. The data were produced by immunoSEQ multiplex PCR, yet TCRdb's version contains in-frame clones alone and is incomplete. The top ten clones hold approximately 7.4% of a sample with about 220,000 clones, over 70% of them seen once. Sequencing was carried out using peripheral blood. Receptors originate from a woman aged 45 to 65 with acute or convalescent COVID-19.

The genes are TRBV12-3 or TRBV12-4 and TRBJ2-7; 7 bases match TRBD1. This CDR3 has 13 amino acids. V was clipped by 4 bases and J by 6 bases; unmatched bases: 6. The CDR3 DNA reads as TGTGCCAGCAGTTCGAGCGACAGGGTCGAGCAGTACTTC. As protein: CASSSSDRVEQYF.

The chain couples TRBV19 to TRBJ1-1, with TRBD1 identical over 8 bases. This CDR3 contains 13 residues. With V trimmed by 5 bases and J by 8 bases, 7 bases remained unmatched. Per germline, CDR1 LNHDA and CDR2 SQIVND (reference sequence). This chain's CDR3 is CASSSRTGSEAFF. Written as DNA, the CDR3 is TGTGCCAGTAGTTCAAGGACAGGGTCAGAAGCTTTCTTT.